These 18 T cell receptor beta chains originate from one sample sequenced in a study of CD8 T cells in ankylosing spondylitis (dated by TCRdb to 2016 to 2017). The library was prepared using 5' RACE. The instrument given in TCRdb is Illumina HiSeq 2500. In-frame beta chains were kept once TCRdb had trimmed the public reads at Q25 with fastp and called clones with MiXCR. CDR3 protein sequences are deduplicated, and each keeps its most common genes and DNA. Here the sample has some 130,000 distinct CDR3 sequences; roughly an eighth occur a single time. The ten largest clones represent 2.5% to 3.5% of the sample. Source material: blood, either unsorted or a sorted T cell fraction (not recorded which). The receptors originated from a female donor with ankylosing spondylitis or in good health (not recorded which).

V usage is TRBV11-1 and J usage is TRBJ1-5, with 7 bases lining up with TRBD1. Germline V gene data show CDR1 as SGHAT and CDR2 as FQDESV (reference sequence). The CDR3 has 18 residues. V was clipped by 0 bases and J by 9 bases; unmatched bases: 17. CDR3 sequence: CASSLAGPGGQVSRPQHF. CDR3 in DNA: TGTGCCAGCAGCTTAGCCGGACCGGGAGGACAGGTTAGTCGGCCCCAGCATTTT.

Many counts were recorded for this clonotype. This rearrangement joins TRBV27 to TRBJ2-7, with D hard to call. There are 11 residues in the CDR3. V was cut by 4 bases and J by 3 bases, with 4 bases left in between. The germline CDR1 and CDR2 sequences are MNHEY and SMNVEV (reference sequence). CDR3 residues: CASSSVYEQYF. CDR3 nucleotide sequence: TGTGCCAGCAGTTCCGTCTACGAGCAGTACTTC.

The table lists this clonotype with many counts. V and J are TRBV5-1 and TRBJ1-4, with 10 bases that match TRBD1. The CDR3 is 13 amino acids. Germline V gene lookup returns CDR1 SGHRS and CDR2 YFSETQ. With 6 bases clipped from V and 7 bases from J, the junction kept 3 bases outside the gene matches. DNA for the CDR3: TGCGCCAGCACTCGGGACAGGGGTGAAAAACTGTTTTTT. Encoded protein: CASTRDRGEKLFF.

This clonotype occurred once. The rearrangement joins TRBV12-3 or TRBV12-4 to TRBJ1-5, with a possible D match to TRBD1 (5 bases). Trimming left V 5 bases short and J 1 base short, with 15 bases between. The CDR3 is 16 residues long. The CDR3 DNA reads as TGTGCCAGCAGTCTCCAGGGTGTTGGGAGCAATCAGCCCCAGCATTTT. Protein product: CASSLQGVGSNQPQHF.

V usage is TRBV20-1 and J usage is TRBJ1-4; no clear D. V was shortened by 4 bases and J by 7 bases, with 16 bases between the two germline ends. The CDR3 sequence is 14 residues long. CDR1 is DFQATT and CDR2 is SNEGSKA in the germline V gene (reference sequence). CDR3 loop: CSATRPGRTEKLFF. CDR3 DNA: TGCAGTGCTACCAGGCCTGGGAGGACTGAAAAACTGTTTTTT.

This clonotype has a count of ten or more. This rearrangement joins TRBV20-1 to TRBJ1-1, with D tentatively TRBD1 (5 bases). V was clipped by 5 bases and J by 9 bases, with 10 bases between them. Germline V gene data show CDR1 as DFQATT and CDR2 as SNEGSKA (reference sequence). This CDR3 spans 10 amino acids. The CDR3 region is CSAQQDQAFF. The CDR3 DNA follows: TGCAGTGCTCAACAGGACCAAGCTTTCTTT.

This clonotype has a count of ten or more. The rearrangement uses TRBV23-1 and TRBJ1-3; no clear D gene. TRBV23-1 is labeled an ORF, and its function is uncertain. The length of the CDR3 is 13 residues. Trimming cost V 1 base and J 7 bases, with 8 bases left between them. The CDR3 reads CASSQFPANTIYF. The CDR3 DNA sequence: TGCGCCAGCAGTCAATTCCCAGCGAACACCATATATTTT.

The J gene is TRBJ2-3, the V gene TRBV9; perhaps D is TRBD1 or TRBD2 (5 bases each). The germline V and J ends were trimmed by 0 bases and 6 bases, with 11 bases remaining between them. This CDR3 has 14 residues. CDR1 is SGDLS and CDR2 is YYNGEE in the germline V gene. CDR3 residues: CASSVGGIGDTQYF. The CDR3 nucleotides read TGTGCCAGCAGCGTAGGGGGGATCGGGGATACGCAGTATTTT. The variable domain in full, with the rest retrieved from reference TRBV9 and TRBJ2-3, is DSGVTQTPKHLITATGQRVTLRCSPRSGDLSVYWYQQSLDQGLQFLIQYYNGEERAKGNILERFSAQQFPDLHSELNLSSLELGDSALYFCASSVGGIGDTQYFGPGTRLTVL.

This clonotype has a count of ten or more. The gene calls are TRBV20-1 and TRBJ1-2; 12 positions agree with TRBD1. Germline lookup yields CDR1 DFQATT and CDR2 SNEGSKA (reference sequence). This CDR3 comprises 14 residues. The V segment lost 5 bases and the J segment 3 bases; nucleotides outside the gene matches: 4. CDR3 DNA: TGCAGTGCTTCCGGGACAGGGGGCGACTATGGCTACACCTTC. Translating gives CSASGTGGDYGYTF.

On this clonotype itself: This may stem from a read error, because a much larger clone lies one nucleotide away. This rearrangement joins TRBV3-1 to TRBJ1-1; weak D call: TRBD1 (6 bases). Germline V gives CDR1 LGHDT, CDR2 YNNKEL (reference sequence). CDR3 size: 14 residues. Trimming took 2 bases from V and 5 from J, leaving 12 bases between them. CDR3 DNA sequence: TGTGCCAGCAGCCAACAGGGGTTGGCTACTGAAGCTTTCTTT. This encodes CASSQQGLATEAFF.

The chain uses TRBV12-3 or TRBV12-4 and TRBJ1-5; D is undetermined. The CDR3 length is 14 residues. V was pared by 3 bases and J by 3 bases, with 9 bases between. The CDR3 loop reads CASSFRFFNQPQHF. CDR3 nucleotide sequence: TGTGCCAGCAGTTTCAGGTTCTTCAATCAGCCCCAGCATTTT.

Ten or more counts support this clonotype. V is TRBV20-1 and J is TRBJ2-3; D is ambiguous. Trimming cost V 1 base and J 6 bases, with 14 bases left between them. This CDR3 has 14 amino acids. Per the germline V gene, CDR1 is DFQATT and CDR2 is SNEGSKA (reference sequence). The CDR3 sequence: CSARADRSRDTQYF. CDR3 nucleotide sequence: TGCAGTGCTAGAGCGGACCGAAGTCGGGATACGCAGTATTTT.

The V and J genes are TRBV7-3 and TRBJ2-5; TRBD2 aligns across 10 bases. Trimming at V came to 5 bases and at J to 7 bases, leaving 4 bases not matched to a gene. Looked up from germline, CDR1 is SGHTA and CDR2 is FQGTGA. This CDR3 contains 13 residues. CDR3: CASSQIAGGTQYF. The DNA of the CDR3 is TGTGCCAGCAGCCAAATAGCGGGAGGGACCCAGTACTTC.

Only a few counts were recorded for this clonotype. The J gene is TRBJ2-7, the V gene TRBV9, with D uncertain. From germline, CDR1 is SGDLS and CDR2 YYNGEE. This CDR3 is built from 14 residues. Trimming removed 0 bases from V and 7 bases from J, with 14 bases in between. CDR3 amino acids: CASSVVNGVGEQYF. CDR3 nucleotides: TGTGCCAGCAGCGTAGTGAACGGAGTGGGAGAGCAGTACTTC.

This clonotype has just a few counts. The V gene is TRBV28, the J gene TRBJ1-6; no clear D. The CDR3 runs 18 residues. In germline, CDR1 is MDHEN, CDR2 SYDVKM. With 5 bases removed from V and 0 bases from J, the gap between germline ends came to 17 bases. The CDR3 here is CASSVPGPGSSYNSPLHF. The CDR3 coding sequence is TGTGCCAGCAGTGTCCCCGGGCCGGGGAGCTCCTATAATTCACCCCTCCACTTT.

This clonotype was seen more than once but under ten times. The V call is TRBV19, the J call TRBJ2-1, with 11 bases matching TRBD2. The CDR3 contains 15 residues. Germline assignment: CDR1 LNHDA and CDR2 SQIVND (reference sequence). V gave up 3 bases and J gave up 4 bases; unmatched junction bases: 2. DNA for the CDR3: TGTGCCAGTAGTATGACTAGCGGGGCTTACAATGAGCAGTTCTTC. Protein sequence: CASSMTSGAYNEQFF. Variable domain in full (rest from reference TRBV19 and TRBJ2-1): DGGITQSPKYLFRKEGQNVTLSCEQNLNHDAMYWYRQDPGQGLRLIYYSQIVNDFQKGDIAEGYSVSREKKESFPLTVTSAQKNPTAFYLCASSMTSGAYNEQFFGPGTRLTVL.

The CDR3 sequence: CASSFGGDYQETQYF. The CDR3 DNA sequence: TGTGCCAGCAGCTTTGGAGGAGACTACCAAGAGACCCAGTACTTC. This sequence joins TRBV7-2 and TRBJ2-5; possibly TRBD2 for D (5 bases). V was trimmed by 3 bases and J by 0 bases, leaving 11 bases between them. Germline V lookup: CDR1 SGHTA, CDR2 FQGNSA. This CDR3 has 15 residues.

This clonotype was seen ten or more times. The chain carries TRBV5-1 and TRBJ2-1; 10 bases are a match to TRBD1. The CDR3 sequence is 15 residues long. After removal of 3 bases from V and 4 bases from J, the junction contained 4 bases not matched to a gene. Germline CDR1 is SGHRS and CDR2 is YFSETQ. CDR3 nucleotide sequence: TGCGCCAGCAGCTCCGACAGGGGGCTATACAATGAGCAGTTCTTC. Translating it yields CASSSDRGLYNEQFF.